These 14 T cell receptor beta chains originate from one sample sequenced in a study of T cell changes during pregnancy in multiple sclerosis. Assay: immunoSEQ multiplex PCR; the TCRdb copy retains only in-frame clones and omits some. The sample carries 70,000 to 85,000 clones, 92% recorded once. The starting material was peripheral blood, obtained before pregnancy. These receptors were taken from a female donor with multiple sclerosis, enrolled in a pregnancy study.

The chain uses TRBV28 and TRBJ2-7; a weak D match, TRBD1 (6 bases). Germline-derived CDR1 and CDR2 are MDHEN and SYDVKM. The CDR3 extends over 15 amino acids. V shed 0 bases and J shed 2 bases, with 11 bases lying between them. The CDR3 is CASSLWGRGPYEQYF. As DNA, the CDR3 is TGTGCCAGCAGTTTATGGGGCAGGGGCCCCTACGAGCAGTACTTC.

The genes are TRBV29-1 and TRBJ2-5; 9 positions match TRBD2. Germline V lookup: CDR1 SQVTM, CDR2 ANQGSEA. The CDR3 totals 12 residues. V dropped 8 bases and J dropped 4; count of bases not matched to a gene: 5. This CDR3 reads CSPRTSAETQYF. DNA for the CDR3: TGCAGCCCCCGGACTAGCGCAGAGACCCAGTACTTC.

The rearrangement links TRBV28 to TRBJ1-5; 7 nucleotides agree with TRBD1. The junction had 2 bases not matched to a gene; V was cut back by 2 bases and J by 1 base. The CDR3 spans 15 residues. CDR1 and CDR2 from the germline V gene are MDHEN and SYDVKM. The CDR3 region has the DNA TGTGCCAGCAGTTTAGGGACAGCAAGCAATCAGCCCCAGCATTTT. Translated, it gives CASSLGTASNQPQHF.

The chain has TRBV7-8 and TRBJ2-7; TRBD2 matches at 10 bases. Germline V gives CDR1 SGHVS, CDR2 FQNEAQ. The CDR3 is made up of 17 amino acids. Germline trimming cut 5 bases from V and 5 bases from J; bases unmatched to any gene: 15. The CDR3 sequence is CASSPRASGSHLNEQYF. CDR3 nucleotide sequence: TGTGCCAGCAGCCCCCGGGCTAGCGGGAGCCATCTAAACGAGCAGTACTTC.

The rearrangement links TRBV5-4 to TRBJ2-1; D is possibly TRBD1 (7 bases). This CDR3 region has 14 residues. V was clipped by 1 base and J by 6 bases, with 11 bases between them. The V gene's germline CDR1 is SGHNT and CDR2 YYREEE (reference sequence). The CDR3 is CASSLYRGGNEQFF. In nucleotides, the CDR3 is TGTGCCAGCAGCTTGTACAGGGGAGGCAATGAGCAGTTCTTC.

V and J are TRBV6-5 and TRBJ1-1; weak D call: TRBD1 (5 bases). V lost 5 bases to trimming and J lost 5 bases, with 9 bases between them. The CDR3 extends over 12 amino acids. In germline, CDR1 is MNHEY, CDR2 SVGAGI. This CDR3 is CASSRGFTEAFF. CDR3 DNA sequence: TGTGCCAGCAGTCGGGGGTTTACTGAAGCTTTCTTT.

The V call is TRBV9, the J call TRBJ2-3; 8 bases map to TRBD2. The germline V gene encodes CDR1 SGDLS and CDR2 YYNGEE. CDR3 size: 17 residues. V shed 0 bases, J shed 3 bases, and the junction held 9 bases outside the gene matches. The CDR3 DNA reads TGTGCCAGCAGCGTAGCCAGCGGGAGTGGTGGAACAGATACGCAGTATTTT. This translates into CASSVASGSGGTDTQYF.

A few counts support this clone. J is TRBJ1-1 and V is TRBV9, with D possibly matching TRBD1 (5 bases). The length of the CDR3 is 14 residues. Germline CDR1 reads SGDLS; CDR2 reads YYNGEE. Deletions cut 3 bases from V and 3 bases from J, with 12 bases between. The CDR3 nucleotides are TGTGCCAGCAGCGCGACGGGGGGGTACACTGAAGCTTTCTTT. Amino acid sequence: CASSATGGYTEAFF.

The chain uses TRBV27 and TRBJ2-3; TRBD2 might be the D (6 bases). V gave up 4 bases and J gave up 3 bases, with 11 bases separating them. The CDR3 spans 14 residues. Germline V gene lookup returns CDR1 MNHEY and CDR2 SMNVEV (reference sequence). The CDR3 sequence is CASSYRGLTDTQYF. The CDR3 DNA reads TGTGCCAGCAGTTATCGGGGACTGACAGATACGCAGTATTTT.

This chain uses TRBV7-9 with TRBJ1-3; 9 bases line up with TRBD1. Trimming removed 2 bases from V and 8 bases from J; junction bases left unmatched: 7. CDR3 length: 15 residues. CDR1 SEHNR and CDR2 FQNEAQ come from the germline V gene (reference sequence). The CDR3 DNA follows: TGTGCCAGCAGCTTAATTACAGGGGGCTCGGACACCATATATTTT. Protein: CASSLITGGSDTIYF.

J is TRBJ1-1 and V is TRBV30; 9 bases align to TRBD1. J gave up 7 bases and V 6 bases, and 9 bases lay outside the gene matches. The CDR3 length is 13 residues. Germline V gene data show CDR1 as GTSNPN and CDR2 as SVGIG (reference sequence). The CDR3 loop is CACPGQGAIEAFF. The CDR3 DNA reads as TGTGCCTGCCCGGGACAGGGAGCTATTGAAGCTTTCTTT. The complete variable domain, with remaining parts taken from reference TRBV30 and TRBJ1-1, reads SQTIHQWPATLVQPVGSPLSLECTVEGTSNPNLYWYRQAAGRGLQLLFYSVGIGQISSEVPQNLSASRPQDRQFILSSKKLLLSDSGFYLCACPGQGAIEAFFGQGTRLTVV.

The chain couples TRBV27 to TRBJ2-7; 16 bases are shared with TRBD2. V dropped 5 bases and J dropped 2; count of bases not matched to a gene: 9. The CDR3 length is 18 residues. The V gene's germline CDR1 is MNHEY and CDR2 SMNVEV (reference sequence). The CDR3 DNA is TGTGCCAGCAGTGGGCCCGCGGGACTAGCGGGAGGGCCCTACGAGCAGTACTTC. Translated, it gives CASSGPAGLAGGPYEQYF.

V is TRBV4-3 and J is TRBJ2-5; a weak D match, TRBD1 (6 bases). This CDR3 spans 15 amino acids. V gave up 3 bases and J gave up 3 bases, with 14 bases separating them. Germline CDR1 is LGHNA and CDR2 is YSLEER. The CDR3 DNA sequence: TGCGCCAGCAGCCAGGCAGGGACATGGGAAGAGACCCAGTACTTC. It encodes CASSQAGTWEETQYF.

A single count supports this clone. V gene TRBV15 combines with J gene TRBJ2-7, with TRBD1 matching 7 bases. V lost 0 bases to trimming and J lost 2 bases; unmatched junction nucleotides: 1. Per germline, CDR1 LNHNV and CDR2 YYDKDF (reference sequence). The CDR3 is 14 residues long. CDR3: CATSREQGPYEQYF. DNA for the CDR3: TGTGCCACCAGCAGAGAACAGGGGCCCTACGAGCAGTACTTC. Full variable domain (outside the CDR3, taken from reference TRBV15 and TRBJ2-7): DAMVIQNPRYQVTQFGKPVTLSCSQTLNHNVMYWYQQKSSQAPKLLFHYYDKDFNNEADTPDNFQSRRPNTSFCFLDIRSPGLGDTAMYLCATSREQGPYEQYFGPGTRLTVT.